Shown below are 13 T cell receptor beta chains from a single sample sequenced in a study of cytomegalovirus exposure and HLA in healthy donors. Researchers ran the PCR with 60 Vbeta and 13 Jbeta primers. Sequencing was performed with immunoSEQ multiplex PCR; in TCRdb, only in-frame clones are kept and a portion is missing. Here the sample spans 110,000 to 150,000 clones, about 79% being singletons. The specimen sequenced was PBMCs. The receptors were sampled from a woman aged 25-40 years in good health and CMV-seronegative.

The chain joins TRBV7-2 to TRBJ2-3; D is unresolved. The germline V and J ends were trimmed by 5 bases and 2 bases, with 8 bases remaining between them. The V gene's germline CDR1 is SGHTA and CDR2 FQGNSA. This CDR3 comprises 13 residues. In DNA form, the CDR3 reads TGTGCCAGCAGCCCTGAGATCACAGATACGCAGTATTTT. Translating gives CASSPEITDTQYF. The whole variable domain, filled in from reference TRBV7-2 and TRBJ2-3, reads GAGVSQSPSNKVTEKGKDVELRCDPISGHTALYWYRQSLGQGLEFLIYFQGNSAPDKSGLPSDRFSAERTGGSVSTLTIQRTQQEDSAVYLCASSPEITDTQYFGPGTRLTVL.

The V call is TRBV27, the J call TRBJ1-4; the D gene is possibly TRBD1 (5 bases). The V end was cut by 2 bases, the J end by 4 bases, with 8 bases between. This CDR3 has 14 amino acids. Germline CDR1 is MNHEY and CDR2 is SMNVEV (reference sequence). The CDR3 bases are TGTGCCAGCAGTTTAGGACACCTTAATGAAAAACTGTTTTTT. Its translation is CASSLGHLNEKLFF.

The chain uses TRBV4-2 and TRBJ2-1; 8 bases are shared with TRBD2. Germline values: CDR1 LGHNA, CDR2 YNFKEQ. With 4 bases clipped from V and 0 bases from J, the junction kept 11 bases outside the gene matches. The CDR3 totals 18 residues. The chain's CDR3 is CASSPTGAGGFSYNEQFF. CDR3 nucleotide sequence: TGTGCCAGCAGCCCCACTGGGGCGGGGGGATTCTCCTACAATGAGCAGTTCTTC.

The chain couples TRBV30 to TRBJ2-1; D not resolved. Germline V gene lookup returns CDR1 GTSNPN and CDR2 SVGIG (reference sequence). Deletions cut 4 bases from V and 3 bases from J, with 10 bases between. CDR3 size: 13 residues. CDR3 nucleotides: TGTGCCTGGATTCGTAACAGCTACAATGAGCAGTTCTTC. This gives the protein CAWIRNSYNEQFF.

The V gene is TRBV15, the J gene TRBJ1-2; 10 nucleotides line up with TRBD1. Trimming took 5 bases from V and 7 from J; bases not matched to a gene: 4. Germline lookup yields CDR1 LNHNV and CDR2 YYDKDF (reference sequence). The CDR3 extends over 13 amino acids. This CDR3 reads CATSGDRGGGYTF. The CDR3 nucleotides are TGTGCCACCAGCGGGGACAGGGGTGGTGGCTACACCTTC.

The genes are TRBV9 and TRBJ2-7; weak D call: TRBD1 (5 bases). Trimming stripped 4 bases from V and 4 bases from J, with 15 bases between. The germline CDR1 and CDR2 sequences are SGDLS and YYNGEE. CDR3 length equals 14 residues. The CDR3 DNA follows: TGTGCCAGCAGCCCAGAGGCAGGGCGATACGAGCAGTACTTC. Translation: CASSPEAGRYEQYF.

The genes are TRBV4-3 and TRBJ2-2; 7 bases are a match to TRBD1. Trimming took 3 bases from V and 2 from J; bases not matched to a gene: 9. Germline V gives CDR1 LGHNA, CDR2 YSLEER. The CDR3 has 17 residues. Here the CDR3 reads CASSHPTTGSNTGELFF. In DNA, the CDR3 is TGCGCCAGCAGCCATCCGACGACAGGGAGCAACACCGGGGAGCTGTTTTTT.

The rearrangement joins TRBV6-1 to TRBJ1-2; TRBD1 might be the D (5 bases). Germline-derived CDR1 and CDR2 are MNHNS and SASEGT. This CDR3 comprises 12 residues. The ends were cut back, 3 bases at V and 8 bases at J, with 10 bases in the middle. The CDR3 nucleotides are TGTGCCAGCAGTGAGGCATCAGGGGGCTACACCTTC. Amino acid sequence: CASSEASGGYTF.

This chain uses TRBV15 with TRBJ1-1; possibly TRBD1 for D (6 bases). V was shortened by 0 bases and J by 8 bases, with 13 bases between the two germline ends. Germline V gives CDR1 LNHNV, CDR2 YYDKDF (reference sequence). The CDR3 has 14 amino acids. The CDR3 is CATSRDRTVSEAFF. The CDR3 DNA reads as TGTGCCACCAGCAGAGACCGGACAGTATCAGAAGCTTTCTTT.

About this clone: The junction differs from germline at one of its ends, possibly a read error. The chain is built from TRBV18 and TRBJ1-6; a possible D gene is TRBD1 (6 bases). CDR1 KGHSH and CDR2 LQKENI come from the germline V gene. This CDR3 has 14 residues. CDR3 bases: TGTGCCAGCTCACCCGGACAGACACTTTCATCCCTCCACTTT. Translating gives CASSPGQTLSSLHF.

This chain uses TRBV30 with TRBJ2-1, with D uncertain. This CDR3 contains 11 residues. Trimming shortened V by 5 bases and J by 9 bases, and 11 bases separated the two germline ends. CDR1 is GTSNPN and CDR2 is SVGIG in the germline V gene (reference sequence). The CDR3 sequence: CAWGWQAEQFF. In DNA form, the CDR3 reads TGTGCCTGGGGGTGGCAGGCTGAGCAGTTCTTC.

The V and J genes are TRBV19 and TRBJ1-5; a weak D match, TRBD1 (6 bases). V lost 5 bases and J lost 3, with 14 bases in between. The CDR3 covers 15 residues. Germline V gene data show CDR1 as LNHDA and CDR2 as SQIVND (reference sequence). CDR3 DNA: TGTGCCAGTAGTGCCAGGGGATCAGTCAATCAGCCCCAGCATTTT. Amino acids: CASSARGSVNQPQHF.

The rearrangement links TRBV30 to TRBJ1-5; tentative D call: TRBD1 (6 bases). The V end was cut by 0 bases, the J end by 7 bases, with 19 bases between. The CDR3 has 16 amino acids. From germline, CDR1 is GTSNPN and CDR2 SVGIG (reference sequence). CDR3 nucleotides: TGTGCCTGGAGTGTAGGGGTGGGACACAATAGGCAGCCCCAGCATTTT. Translated: CAWSVGVGHNRQPQHF.